The clone carrying this T cell receptor (beta chain) was observed at least ten times. Its antigen is unidentified. These data belong to a study of T cells after yellow fever vaccination. Study-wide results and caveats: Clonotype sharing between CD4 and CD8 compartments was small. Weaker in magnitude, the secondary response showed a faster peak on day 5 versus 15. The study re-detected most primary-vaccination clones after the booster (approximately 96% CD4, 80% to 90% CD8).

TCR cDNA, made by 5'RACE template switching, carried an added universal primer site and UMIs. MiXCR, applied by TCRdb to the 5' RACE reads, yields one record per CDR3 protein. The sample yields a few hundred thousand distinct CDR3 sequences, 6% to 8% seen once. This CDR3 spans 15 amino acids. Trimming stripped 4 bases from V and 8 bases from J, with 18 bases between. CDR1 MNHNS and CDR2 SASEGT come from the germline V gene. The chain is built from TRBV6-1 and TRBJ2-1, with D unclear. The receptor comes from a man aged 30 to 45 who received the YFV17D yellow fever vaccine. Sequences were derived from CD4+ T cells sorted from PBMCs, sampled on the day of the yellow fever booster vaccination. CDR3 bases: TGTGCCAGCAGTGCCCGAGTCAGGCCAGAATATGAGCAGTTCTTC. Translated: CASSARVRPEYEQFF.